The 15 T cell receptor beta chains below were found in one sample sequenced in a study of cytomegalovirus exposure and HLA in healthy donors. 60 Vbeta and 13 Jbeta primers were used in PCR. Assay used: immunoSEQ multiplex PCR; TCRdb lists only in-frame clones, some missing. Here the sample spans some 130,000 clones, approximately 68% being singletons. Source material: PBMCs. The receptor source for this set is a man aged 25-40 years in good health and CMV-seropositive.

The V and J genes are TRBV16 and TRBJ2-7; D might be TRBD1 (6 bases). This CDR3 has 17 amino acids. V was pared by 0 bases and J by 0 bases, with 15 bases between. Germline V gene data show CDR1 as KGHSY and CDR2 as FQNENV. The CDR3 sequence is CASSQSVRRGPSYEQYF. In DNA, the CDR3 is TGTGCCAGCAGCCAATCGGTCCGCAGGGGTCCCTCCTACGAGCAGTACTTC.

This chain uses TRBV28 with TRBJ1-2, with D possibly TRBD1 on 6 matching bases. Germline loops: CDR1 MDHEN, CDR2 SYDVKM. This CDR3 is built from 16 residues. The V end was cut by 1 base, the J end by 5 bases, with 17 bases between. Here the CDR3 DNA reads TGTGCCAGCAGTTTATTAGGGACACCGAGGGTTTATGGCTACACCTTC. This translates into CASSLLGTPRVYGYTF.

As DNA, the CDR3 is TGCGCCAGCAGCCAAGATCGGGGCTCTGGGGCCAACGTCCTGACTTTC. It is translated as CASSQDRGSGANVLTF. This sequence joins TRBV4-1 and TRBJ2-6; D might be TRBD2 (5 bases). V was shortened by 0 bases and J by 0 bases, with 6 bases between the two germline ends. Germline V gene data show CDR1 as MGHRA and CDR2 as YSYEKL. CDR3 length: 16 amino acids.

This chain joins TRBV4-1 and TRBJ2-7, with TRBD2 matching over 8 bases. The germline V gene has CDR1 MGHRA and CDR2 YSYEKL. The CDR3 has 15 amino acids. V dropped 0 bases and J dropped 2; count of bases not matched to a gene: 3. This chain's CDR3 is CASSQDYSGAYEQYF. DNA of the CDR3: TGCGCCAGCAGCCAAGATTATAGCGGGGCCTACGAGCAGTACTTC.

The chain employs TRBV6-6 and TRBJ2-5; the match to TRBD1 covers 8 bases. The J call is doubtful: the DNA matches TRBJ2-7 better. The CDR3 sequence is 15 residues long. Per germline, CDR1 MNHNY and CDR2 SVGAGI (reference sequence). The CDR3 bases are TGTGCCAGCAGTTCCCGACAGGGGATCACCTACGAGCAGTACTTC. This translates into CASSSRQGITYEQYF.

The V and J genes are TRBV4-2 and TRBJ2-7; 10 bases align to TRBD1. The CDR3 runs 15 residues. After removal of 2 bases from V and 5 bases from J, the junction contained 6 bases not matched to a gene. CDR1 LGHNA and CDR2 YNFKEQ come from the germline V gene. The CDR3 DNA reads as TGTGCCAGCAGCCAACCCGGGACAGGGGCCCACGAGCAGTACTTC. Residues: CASSQPGTGAHEQYF.

This sequence joins TRBV28 and TRBJ1-4; 8 nucleotides match TRBD1. This CDR3 region has 16 residues. The germline V gene has CDR1 MDHEN and CDR2 SYDVKM. The junction had 14 bases not matched to a gene; V was cut back by 6 bases and J by 8 bases. CDR3 protein: CASSPPRQGIGEKLFF. Here the CDR3 DNA reads TGTGCCAGCAGCCCCCCTCGACAGGGGATAGGAGAAAAACTGTTTTTT.

The chain is built from TRBV29-1 and TRBJ2-7; perhaps TRBD2 as D (6 bases). The germline V gene has CDR1 SQVTM and CDR2 ANQGSEA. This CDR3 has 13 amino acids. Trimming stripped 6 bases from V and 1 base from J, with 13 bases between. CDR3 coding DNA: TGCAGCGTCACTCGCGGGGTTTCCTACGAGCAGTACTTC. It translates to CSVTRGVSYEQYF.

The rearrangement joins TRBV2 to TRBJ2-5; a possible D gene is TRBD2 (6 bases). The end of the DNA aligns better with TRBJ2-7, so the J call may be wrong. This CDR3 has 14 amino acids. Germline CDR1 and CDR2: SNHLY and FYNNEI. The CDR3 loop reads CASAEGGETYEQYF. The CDR3 DNA reads TGTGCCAGCGCCGAAGGAGGGGAGACCTACGAGCAGTACTTC.

The V gene is TRBV6-5, the J gene TRBJ1-5, with D perhaps matching TRBD1 (6 bases). The germline V and J ends were trimmed by 2 bases and 6 bases, with 11 bases remaining between them. The germline V gene has CDR1 MNHEY and CDR2 SVGAGI. The CDR3 consists of 14 residues. CDR3 bases: TGTGCCAGCAGTTACGGGGGGGCCTCTCAGCCCCAGCATTTT. Translation gives CASSYGGASQPQHF.

V is TRBV2 and J is TRBJ1-5; possibly TRBD1 for D (5 bases). The CDR3 runs to 16 residues. Germline-derived CDR1 and CDR2 are SNHLY and FYNNEI. V was clipped by 6 bases and J by 4 bases, with 19 bases between them. The CDR3, as DNA: TGTGCCAGCAGCCCGCGGGGAGGGGCTCGGAATCAGCCCCAGCATTTT. Translating it yields CASSPRGGARNQPQHF.

The V and J genes are TRBV10-3 and TRBJ2-2, with 7 nucleotides matching TRBD1. This CDR3 contains 14 residues. The germline V gene encodes CDR1 ENHRY and CDR2 SYGVKD. The V and J ends lost 6 bases and 4 bases, in that order; junction bases with no gene match: 5. The CDR3 reads CAIREPGGTGELFF. In DNA, the CDR3 is TGTGCCATCAGAGAACCAGGGGGCACCGGGGAGCTGTTTTTT.

The genes are TRBV2 and TRBJ1-1; 8 bases line up with TRBD1. With 4 bases clipped from V and 5 bases from J, the junction kept 9 bases outside the gene matches. Germline values: CDR1 SNHLY, CDR2 FYNNEI. The CDR3 covers 15 residues. CDR3 nucleotide sequence: TGTGCCAGCAGTGGCAGGGGGCGAAGTCGGACTGAAGCTTTCTTT. Amino acids: CASSGRGRSRTEAFF.

The CDR3 spells CASRKVGTGGDTQYF. CDR3 coding DNA: TGTGCCAGTAGGAAGGTGGGGACAGGGGGAGATACGCAGTATTTT. The chain joins TRBV19 to TRBJ2-3; 11 nucleotides line up with TRBD1. The ends lost 6 bases at V and 5 bases at J; junction bases unmatched: 7. Germline lookup yields CDR1 LNHDA and CDR2 SQIVND (reference sequence). This CDR3 has 15 amino acids.

This clone was recorded a few times. The chain has TRBV6-1 and TRBJ2-2; the match to TRBD2 covers 11 bases. This CDR3 contains 15 residues. Germline lookup yields CDR1 MNHNS and CDR2 SASEGT. Trimming took 7 bases from V and 5 from J; bases not matched to a gene: 6. CDR3 region: CASTELAGGTGELFF. The CDR3 nucleotides read TGTGCCAGCACGGAGCTAGCGGGAGGAACCGGGGAGCTGTTTTTT.